The rows below give T cell receptor beta chains drawn from one sample of a study of T cells after yellow fever vaccination. From the 5' RACE reads, TCRdb called clonotypes with MiXCR, one entry per CDR3 protein. The sample carries a few hundred thousand distinct CDR3 sequences, about 4% recorded once. This specimen consisted of PBMCs, obtained 5 days after the yellow fever booster vaccination. These receptors all stem from a man between 18 and 35 years old who received the YFV17D yellow fever vaccine. CDR3s include the opening cysteine and the closing phenylalanine or tryptophan. The order of the fields is J gene, clone size, D gene, V gene, CDR3 DNA, CDR3 protein. The D gene is left open where the match is weak. The size field is filled for only some rows; it gives once, few, many or a size class.

j_gene: TRBJ1-2
abundance: many
d_gene: -
v_gene: TRBV4-3
CDR3nt: TGCGCCAGCAGCCAAGATACAGGGTCTTTGTATGGCTACACCTTC
CDR3aa: CASSQDTGSLYGYTF

j_gene: TRBJ2-5
abundance: many
d_gene: TRBD1
v_gene: TRBV3-1
CDR3nt: TGTGCCAGCAGCTACCCGGGACAGGGGGCGCCGGGTGAGACCCAGTACTTC
CDR3aa: CASSYPGQGAPGETQYF

j_gene: TRBJ2-6
abundance: -
d_gene: -
v_gene: TRBV20-1
CDR3nt: TGCAGTGCTAGAGATCTACAAGGACTCTCTGGGGCCAACGTCCTGACTTTC
CDR3aa: CSARDLQGLSGANVLTF

j_gene: TRBJ2-7
abundance: many
d_gene: -
v_gene: TRBV20-1
CDR3nt: TGCAGTGCTAGGGACAGTTCCTACGAGCAGTACTTC
CDR3aa: CSARDSSYEQYF

j_gene: TRBJ1-2
abundance: few
d_gene: -
v_gene: TRBV5-1
CDR3nt: TGCGCCAGCAGCCCACGAGGAGGACAGACTAACTATGGCTACACCTTC
CDR3aa: CASSPRGGQTNYGYTF

j_gene: TRBJ1-2
abundance: few
d_gene: -
v_gene: TRBV20-1
CDR3nt: TGCAGTGGGAAGATGGTACTGGGTAACTATGGCTACACCTTC
CDR3aa: CSGKMVLGNYGYTF

j_gene: TRBJ1-2
abundance: many
d_gene: TRBD1
v_gene: TRBV6-2/TRBV6-3
CDR3nt: TGTGCCAGCAGTTACTCCGCAGGGGACAGTACACCGAACTATGGCTACACCTTC
CDR3aa: CASSYSAGDSTPNYGYTF

j_gene: TRBJ2-7
abundance: few
d_gene: -
v_gene: TRBV6-2/TRBV6-3
CDR3nt: TGTGCCGGGGGCATGTCCTACGAGCAGTACTTC
CDR3aa: CAGGMSYEQYF

j_gene: TRBJ1-1
abundance: many
d_gene: -
v_gene: TRBV9
CDR3nt: TGTGCCAGCAGCGTTGGGGGCCAGAACACTGAAGCTTTCTTT
CDR3aa: CASSVGGQNTEAFF

j_gene: TRBJ2-7
abundance: once
d_gene: -
v_gene: TRBV20-1
CDR3nt: TGCAGTGCCCGTGCCGGGACATCCTACGAGCAGTACTTC
CDR3aa: CSARAGTSYEQYF

j_gene: TRBJ2-5
abundance: few
d_gene: -
v_gene: TRBV29-1
CDR3nt: TGCAGCGTTGAGACCGGGACTCACAGAGAGACCCAGTACTTC
CDR3aa: CSVETGTHRETQYF

j_gene: TRBJ1-1
abundance: -
d_gene: -
v_gene: TRBV12-3/TRBV12-4
CDR3nt: TGTGCCAGCAGTTTAATGATGACTGAAGCTTTCTTT
CDR3aa: CASSLMMTEAFF

j_gene: TRBJ1-6
abundance: few
d_gene: -
v_gene: TRBV27
CDR3nt: TGTGCCAGCAGTTTGGGGAGGTCACCCCTCCACTTT
CDR3aa: CASSLGRSPLHF

j_gene: TRBJ1-6
abundance: -
d_gene: -
v_gene: TRBV30
CDR3nt: TGTGCCTGGAGTGTCGAGTTTTCACCCCTCCACTTT
CDR3aa: CAWSVEFSPLHF

j_gene: TRBJ2-7
abundance: many
d_gene: TRBD2
v_gene: TRBV7-8
CDR3nt: TGTGCCAGCAGCTTACGGGCTAGCGGTACCTACGAGCAGTACTTC
CDR3aa: CASSLRASGTYEQYF

j_gene: TRBJ1-1
abundance: -
d_gene: TRBD1
v_gene: TRBV11-3
CDR3nt: TGTGCCAGCAGCGTAACAGGGGCTGTTGAAGCTTTCTTT
CDR3aa: CASSVTGAVEAFF

j_gene: TRBJ2-3
abundance: medium-sized
d_gene: -
v_gene: TRBV20-1
CDR3nt: TGCAGTGCTAGAGCCCGGGACGAAGGAAGAGATACGCAGTATTTT
CDR3aa: CSARARDEGRDTQYF

j_gene: TRBJ2-6
abundance: few
d_gene: -
v_gene: TRBV7-9
CDR3nt: TGTGCCAGCAGGAAGGGTTGGGGGTTGGTTGGGGCCAACGTCCTGACTTTC
CDR3aa: CASRKGWGLVGANVLTF

j_gene: TRBJ2-1
abundance: many
d_gene: TRBD2
v_gene: TRBV6-2/TRBV6-3
CDR3nt: TGTGCCAGCAGCCGGGGGGGCGCCTACAATGAGCAGTTCTTC
CDR3aa: CASSRGGAYNEQFF

j_gene: TRBJ2-3
abundance: many
d_gene: -
v_gene: TRBV10-3
CDR3nt: TGTGCCACCCTAGGGGTTGCCACAGATACGCAGTATTTT
CDR3aa: CATLGVATDTQYF

j_gene: TRBJ2-3
abundance: few
d_gene: TRBD2
v_gene: TRBV15
CDR3nt: TGTGCCACCAGCCCGGAGAATCGGGGGGGCACAGATACGCAGTATTTT
CDR3aa: CATSPENRGGTDTQYF

j_gene: TRBJ2-7
abundance: many
d_gene: TRBD1
v_gene: TRBV29-1
CDR3nt: TGCAGCGTTGAAAGGGACAGGGGTCTTGGGGAGCAGTACTTC
CDR3aa: CSVERDRGLGEQYF

j_gene: TRBJ2-3
abundance: many
d_gene: TRBD1
v_gene: TRBV7-8
CDR3nt: TGTGCCAGCAGCTCACAGGGGGCCGCAGATACGCAGTATTTT
CDR3aa: CASSSQGAADTQYF

j_gene: TRBJ2-2
abundance: -
d_gene: -
v_gene: TRBV29-1
CDR3nt: TGCAGCGTTCAAGTGACTTTTCCTGGAACCGGGGAGCTGTTTTTT
CDR3aa: CSVQVTFPGTGELFF

j_gene: TRBJ1-3
abundance: many
d_gene: TRBD1
v_gene: TRBV5-1
CDR3nt: TGCGCCAGCAGCACCGGGACAGGGGAACTCTCTGGAAACACCATATATTTT
CDR3aa: CASSTGTGELSGNTIYF

j_gene: TRBJ2-3
abundance: -
d_gene: TRBD2
v_gene: TRBV14
CDR3nt: TGTGCCAGCAGCCAAGATCGGGAGGGGCGCGGCACAGATACGCAGTATTTT
CDR3aa: CASSQDREGRGTDTQYF

j_gene: TRBJ1-1
abundance: once
d_gene: TRBD1
v_gene: TRBV4-1
CDR3nt: TGCGCCAGCAGCCAATCTCCGGGACAGGGGGCTTCTGAAGCTTTCTTT
CDR3aa: CASSQSPGQGASEAFF

j_gene: TRBJ1-3
abundance: many
d_gene: -
v_gene: TRBV7-2
CDR3nt: TGTGCCAGCAGCTTACCCGTCAGGCGCTCTGGAAACACCATATATTTT
CDR3aa: CASSLPVRRSGNTIYF

j_gene: TRBJ1-1
abundance: few
d_gene: -
v_gene: TRBV5-1
CDR3nt: TGCGCCAGCAGCTTGGCCCAGGGGTCGGGTGAAGCTTTCTTT
CDR3aa: CASSLAQGSGEAFF

j_gene: TRBJ1-2
abundance: few
d_gene: TRBD1
v_gene: TRBV28
CDR3nt: TGTGCCAGCACCGAACAGGGGGAGCATGGCTACACCTTC
CDR3aa: CASTEQGEHGYTF

j_gene: TRBJ1-1
abundance: few
d_gene: -
v_gene: TRBV9
CDR3nt: TGTGCCAGCAGCGTAGCTGAGGGTTACGCTGAAGCTTTCTTT
CDR3aa: CASSVAEGYAEAFF

j_gene: TRBJ1-5
abundance: few
d_gene: -
v_gene: TRBV6-2/TRBV6-3
CDR3nt: TGTGCCAGCAACCCGTTCCTCAGGGGTCAGCCCCAGCATTTT
CDR3aa: CASNPFLRGQPQHF

j_gene: TRBJ2-1
abundance: -
d_gene: TRBD2
v_gene: TRBV12-3/TRBV12-4
CDR3nt: TGTGCCAGCAGTCGAGTACTAGCGGGGGTCTCCTACAATGAGCAGTTCTTC
CDR3aa: CASSRVLAGVSYNEQFF

j_gene: TRBJ2-5
abundance: -
d_gene: -
v_gene: TRBV27
CDR3nt: TGTGCCAGCAGTTCTACTAGTTTGGTGGGGACCCAGTACTTC
CDR3aa: CASSSTSLVGTQYF

j_gene: TRBJ2-3
abundance: -
d_gene: -
v_gene: TRBV6-6
CDR3nt: TGTGCCAGCAGTCCAAGGCACCGAAGGCTCCCAGATACGCAGTATTTT
CDR3aa: CASSPRHRRLPDTQYF

j_gene: TRBJ2-3
abundance: many
d_gene: -
v_gene: TRBV5-1
CDR3nt: TGCGCCAGCAGGGGAGAGGATACGCAGTATTTT
CDR3aa: CASRGEDTQYF

j_gene: TRBJ2-5
abundance: -
d_gene: -
v_gene: TRBV7-2
CDR3nt: TGTGCCAGCAGCTTAGCGCGACGGTCGGAGACCCAGTACTTC
CDR3aa: CASSLARRSETQYF

j_gene: TRBJ2-5
abundance: few
d_gene: -
v_gene: TRBV6-6
CDR3nt: TGTGCCAGCTTCAGGGCCAAGGGGTCAGAGACCCAGTACTTC
CDR3aa: CASFRAKGSETQYF

j_gene: TRBJ1-2
abundance: many
d_gene: -
v_gene: TRBV7-3
CDR3nt: TGTGCCAGCAGCCCGACGCCTAACTATGGCTACACCTTC
CDR3aa: CASSPTPNYGYTF

j_gene: TRBJ1-2
abundance: -
d_gene: TRBD1
v_gene: TRBV9
CDR3nt: TGTGCCAGCAGCGTAGAGGGGCAGGGGGTATATGGCTACACCTTC
CDR3aa: CASSVEGQGVYGYTF

j_gene: TRBJ1-1
abundance: few
d_gene: -
v_gene: TRBV6-5
CDR3nt: TGTGCCAGCAGTTACGGGGGGCATTCGTGGGAAGCTTTCTTT
CDR3aa: CASSYGGHSWEAFF

j_gene: TRBJ2-7
abundance: few
d_gene: TRBD2
v_gene: TRBV5-4
CDR3nt: TGTGCCAGCAGCTTGGTTGCGGGGGGCGACGAGCAGTACTTC
CDR3aa: CASSLVAGGDEQYF

j_gene: TRBJ2-1
abundance: -
d_gene: TRBD2
v_gene: TRBV4-1
CDR3nt: TGCGCCAGCAGCCAAGTGGTTAGCGGGTCGAGTTACAATGAGCAGTTCTTC
CDR3aa: CASSQVVSGSSYNEQFF

j_gene: TRBJ1-2
abundance: few
d_gene: -
v_gene: TRBV29-1
CDR3nt: TGCAGCGTTGCAGGGGCCGCACGTTTGGATGGCTACACCTTC
CDR3aa: CSVAGAARLDGYTF

j_gene: TRBJ1-5
abundance: few
d_gene: -
v_gene: TRBV7-3
CDR3nt: TGTGCCAGCAGCTTATTTCACCTTCAGCCCCAGCATTTT
CDR3aa: CASSLFHLQPQHF

j_gene: TRBJ1-1
abundance: few
d_gene: -
v_gene: TRBV12-3/TRBV12-4
CDR3nt: TGTGCCAGCAGTTTAGATAACAGGTCCAGGGCTTTCTTT
CDR3aa: CASSLDNRSRAFF

j_gene: TRBJ1-1
abundance: many
d_gene: -
v_gene: TRBV5-4
CDR3nt: TGTGCCAGCAGCTTCGGGGGGGCAGAAACTGAAGCTTTCTTT
CDR3aa: CASSFGGAETEAFF

j_gene: TRBJ2-7
abundance: few
d_gene: -
v_gene: TRBV6-2/TRBV6-3
CDR3nt: TGTGCCAGCAGTTATGGTGACAGCTTCTACGAGCAGTACTTC
CDR3aa: CASSYGDSFYEQYF

j_gene: TRBJ1-1
abundance: many
d_gene: -
v_gene: TRBV20-1
CDR3nt: TGCAGTGCTAGGGACTCCAGGGGAGTTCCTGAAGCTTTCTTT
CDR3aa: CSARDSRGVPEAFF

j_gene: TRBJ1-1
abundance: -
d_gene: TRBD1
v_gene: TRBV6-5
CDR3nt: TGTGCCAGCAGTACTGGTCCCCACAGGGGCTCTGAAGCTTTCTTT
CDR3aa: CASSTGPHRGSEAFF

j_gene: TRBJ1-5
abundance: few
d_gene: TRBD1
v_gene: TRBV19
CDR3nt: TGTGCCAGTAGTTCACCGCAACAGGGGATTAATCAGCCCCAGCATTTT
CDR3aa: CASSSPQQGINQPQHF